The next 19 T cell receptor beta chains were all read from a single sample in a study of cytomegalovirus exposure and HLA in healthy donors. This PCR relied on a set of 60 Vbeta primers and 13 Jbeta primers. Sequenced by immunoSEQ multiplex PCR; TCRdb stores in-frame clones only, minus some. The table lists some 150,000 clones, around 78% of them singletons. The sequenced sample was PBMCs. All receptors come from a man between 35 and 55 years old in good health and CMV-seronegative.

V is TRBV7-9 and J is TRBJ1-4; D gene uncertain. The CDR3 consists of 16 residues. The V end was cut by 0 bases, the J end by 8 bases, with 16 bases between. Germline V gene lookup returns CDR1 SEHNR and CDR2 FQNEAQ (reference sequence). The CDR3 loop reads CASSLALSQEREKLFF. The CDR3 nucleotides are TGTGCCAGCAGCTTAGCGCTATCTCAGGAAAGGGAAAAACTGTTTTTT.

As regards this clone: Mismatch with germline at one junction end may stem from a read error. The chain links TRBV7-9 to TRBJ2-7; D is possibly TRBD1 (5 bases). The germline CDR1 and CDR2 sequences are SEHNR and FQNEAQ (reference sequence). The CDR3 runs 12 residues. CDR3 loop: CSSSLTGYEQYF. Here the CDR3 DNA reads TGTTCCAGCAGCCTCACAGGCTACGAGCAGTACTTC.

V and J are TRBV4-2 and TRBJ2-7, with D perhaps TRBD2 (6 bases). Trimming pared 1 base from V and 0 bases from J, leaving 7 bases between. The germline V gene encodes CDR1 LGHNA and CDR2 YNFKEQ. This CDR3 is 14 amino acids long. The CDR3 protein is CASSQGDFSYEQYF. CDR3 in DNA: TGTGCCAGCAGCCAAGGGGACTTCTCCTACGAGCAGTACTTC.

The chain carries TRBV13 and TRBJ2-2, with D possibly being TRBD1 (6 bases). This CDR3 has 16 residues. Trimming cost V 6 bases and J 2 bases, with 16 bases left between them. The V gene's germline CDR1 is PRHDT and CDR2 FYEKMQ (reference sequence). CDR3 sequence (DNA): TGTGCCAGCAGTCTAACCGGGACACAAAACACCGGGGAGCTGTTTTTT. Amino acid sequence: CASSLTGTQNTGELFF. Full variable domain (rest looked up from reference TRBV13 and TRBJ2-2): AAGVIQSPRHLIKEKRETATLKCYPIPRHDTVYWYQQGPGQDPQFLISFYEKMQSDKGSIPDRFSAQQFSDYHSELNMSSLELGDSALYFCASSLTGTQNTGELFFGEGSRLTVL.

The V and J genes are TRBV2 and TRBJ2-3, with D perhaps TRBD2 (6 bases). Trimming removed 7 bases at V and 4 bases at J, with 18 bases between. The CDR3 is 15 residues long. From germline, CDR1 is SNHLY and CDR2 FYNNEI. CDR3 protein: CASNRDSQRADTQYF. CDR3 coding DNA: TGTGCCAGCAATCGGGACTCCCAGAGAGCAGATACGCAGTATTTT. The full variable domain, rest sourced from reference TRBV2 and TRBJ2-3, is EPEVTQTPSHQVTQMGQEVILRCVPISNHLYFYWYRQILGQKVEFLVSFYNNEISEKSEIFDDQFSVERPDGSNFTLKIRSTKLEDSAMYFCASNRDSQRADTQYFGPGTRLTVL.

This chain joins TRBV30 and TRBJ1-2; D perhaps matches TRBD1 (6 bases). This CDR3 has 14 residues. V gave up 5 bases and J gave up 1 base, with 14 bases separating them. Germline V gives CDR1 GTSNPN, CDR2 SVGIG (reference sequence). DNA for the CDR3: TGTGCCTGGGAACTCCAGGGGATTAACTATGGCTACACCTTC. It yields the protein CAWELQGINYGYTF. Full variable domain (remainder filled in from reference TRBV30 and TRBJ1-2): SQTIHQWPATLVQPVGSPLSLECTVEGTSNPNLYWYRQAAGRGLQLLFYSVGIGQISSEVPQNLSASRPQDRQFILSSKKLLLSDSGFYLCAWELQGINYGYTFGSGTRLTVV.

The chain carries TRBV27 and TRBJ2-1; D remains unclear. The germline CDR1 and CDR2 sequences are MNHEY and SMNVEV (reference sequence). This CDR3 contains 14 residues. Between the trimmed V and J ends, which lost 2 bases and 4 bases, there was a span of 9 bases. The CDR3 bases are TGTGCCAGCAGTTTAGGCCCGCAATACAATGAGCAGTTCTTC. Translated, it gives CASSLGPQYNEQFF.

A few counts support this clone. The rearrangement links TRBV7-2 to TRBJ2-7, with 10 bases fitting TRBD2. CDR1 is SGHTA, CDR2 FQGNSA, per germline. The CDR3 extends over 15 amino acids. The V and J ends lost 4 bases and 0 bases, in that order; junction bases with no gene match: 3. The CDR3 reads CASSYSGGSSYEQYF. The CDR3 nucleotides read TGTGCCAGCAGCTATAGCGGGGGGAGCTCCTACGAGCAGTACTTC. The full variable domain, completed using reference TRBV7-2 and TRBJ2-7, is GAGVSQSPSNKVTEKGKDVELRCDPISGHTALYWYRQSLGQGLEFLIYFQGNSAPDKSGLPSDRFSAERTGGSVSTLTIQRTQQEDSAVYLCASSYSGGSSYEQYFGPGTRLTVT.

This clone was seen more than once but under ten times. The germline gene is not matched at one end of the junction; a read error may be the cause. V usage is TRBV7-7 and J usage is TRBJ2-3; 8 bases are shared with TRBD2. The V gene's germline CDR1 is SSHAT and CDR2 FNYEAQ (reference sequence). The CDR3 has 16 residues. Written as DNA, the CDR3 is TGTGCTAGCAGCTTAGGAGCGGGAGAGGTTGCAGATACGCAGTATTTT. Translated, it gives CASSLGAGEVADTQYF.

The chain carries TRBV6-5 and TRBJ2-5; tentative D call: TRBD2 (6 bases). V was shortened by 1 base and J by 8 bases, with 17 bases between the two germline ends. Germline V gene sequence: CDR1 MNHEY, CDR2 SVGAGI. CDR3 size: 15 residues. CDR3 in DNA: TGTGCCAGCAGTTACTTGCGGGGTCAAAGTGGTACCCAGTACTTC. Its protein product is CASSYLRGQSGTQYF.

This clone was seen a handful of times. Sequence at one end of the junction differs from germline and may be a read error. The chain has TRBV7-7 and TRBJ1-4; 10 bases are a match to TRBD1. The CDR3 consists of 15 residues. Germline assignment: CDR1 SSHAT and CDR2 FNYEAQ (reference sequence). This chain's CDR3 is CASSLDRGLNEKLFF. The CDR3 DNA reads as TGTGCTAGCAGCTTAGACAGGGGGCTTAATGAAAAACTGTTTTTT.

This clone was picked up a small number of times. V usage is TRBV28 and J usage is TRBJ2-7; 10 bases map to TRBD2. The CDR3 sequence is 16 residues long. Germline trimming cut 6 bases from V and 1 base from J; bases unmatched to any gene: 9. Germline values: CDR1 MDHEN, CDR2 SYDVKM. The CDR3 DNA is TGTGCCAGCAGGCCCGGTGGGGGACTAGCGTCCTACGAGCAGTACTTC. Its translation is CASRPGGGLASYEQYF.

This chain uses TRBV7-2 with TRBJ1-4; D is uncertain. The CDR3 has 14 amino acids. Germline V gene sequence: CDR1 SGHTA, CDR2 FQGNSA. Between the trimmed V and J ends, which lost 5 bases and 0 bases, there was a span of 7 bases. CDR3 residues: CASSQDATNEKLFF. The CDR3 region has the DNA TGTGCCAGCAGCCAGGATGCAACTAATGAAAAACTGTTTTTT.

V is TRBV19 and J is TRBJ1-5, with TRBD1 as a possible D gene (5 bases). The CDR3 sequence is 15 residues long. The germline gives CDR1 LNHDA, CDR2 SQIVND (reference sequence). The V end lost 3 bases, the J end lost 9 bases, and 18 bases lay between the germline ends. In DNA form, the CDR3 reads TGTGCCAGTAGTATGGGGCTTGGACCAGGGTGGCCCCAGCATTTT. Protein product: CASSMGLGPGWPQHF.

V gene TRBV30 combines with J gene TRBJ1-1; 9 nucleotides align to TRBD1. Germline values: CDR1 GTSNPN, CDR2 SVGIG (reference sequence). V shed 5 bases, J shed 4 bases, and the junction held 14 bases outside the gene matches. This CDR3 region has 16 residues. This CDR3 is CAWGRGDRDMGTEAFF. DNA of the CDR3: TGTGCCTGGGGCCGGGGGGACAGGGATATGGGCACTGAAGCTTTCTTT.

The chain uses TRBV7-6 and TRBJ2-7; D not resolved. CDR1 and CDR2 from the germline V gene are SGHVS and FNYEAQ. This CDR3 is built from 12 residues. V lost 5 bases to trimming and J lost 6 bases, with 11 bases between them. The CDR3 coding sequence is TGTGCCAGCAGCCCCTACCTCGGCGAGCAGTACTTC. This encodes CASSPYLGEQYF.

The chain combines TRBV18 with TRBJ1-6; a weak D match, TRBD1 (6 bases). Germline V gene sequence: CDR1 KGHSH, CDR2 LQKENI. The CDR3 is 15 residues long. Trimming removed 0 bases from V and 9 bases from J, with 12 bases in between. The CDR3 loop reads CASSPPGRGGSPLHF. CDR3 bases: TGTGCCAGCTCACCACCGGGCAGGGGTGGTTCACCCCTCCACTTT.

To note about this clone: Within the sample, other DNA sequences also encode this same CDR3. This chain connects TRBV30 to TRBJ2-7, with D perhaps matching TRBD2 (6 bases). Trimming cost V 1 base and J 4 bases, with 23 bases left between them. The CDR3 runs to 17 residues. Germline V lookup: CDR1 GTSNPN, CDR2 SVGIG (reference sequence). This chain's CDR3 is CAWSGLAGGQSAYEQYF. The CDR3, as DNA: TGTGCCTGGAGTGGCCTTGCCGGAGGGCAATCGGCATACGAGCAGTACTTC.

The chain recombines TRBV10-3 with TRBJ2-6, with D tentatively TRBD2 (5 bases). Deletions cut 4 bases from V and 0 bases from J, with 7 bases between. CDR1 and CDR2 from the germline V gene are ENHRY and SYGVKD. The CDR3 is 15 residues long. The CDR3 protein is CAISVGDSGANVLTF. The CDR3 nucleotides read TGTGCCATCAGTGTCGGGGACTCTGGGGCCAACGTCCTGACTTTC.